These 24 T cell receptor beta chains were sequenced from one sample in a study of control samples from healthy donors and cancer patients. Sequencing was performed with immunoSEQ multiplex PCR; in TCRdb, only in-frame clones are kept and a portion is missing. The top ten hold 1.5% of the sample, which has under 200,000 clones, roughly nine tenths seen once. Sequences were obtained from blood. The receptors come from a woman aged 25 to 39 in good health.

For the CDR3, the DNA is TGTGCCAGCAGTTCCCCCACCTACGAGCAGTACTTC. Protein sequence: CASSSPTYEQYF. This chain links TRBV12-3 or TRBV12-4 with TRBJ2-7; D not certain. The CDR3 contains 12 residues. V was cut by 4 bases and J by 2 bases, with 6 bases left in between.

V gene TRBV15 combines with J gene TRBJ2-6; 7 nucleotides agree with TRBD1. CDR3 length equals 17 residues. CDR1 LNHNV and CDR2 YYDKDF come from the germline V gene (reference sequence). Trimming removed 2 bases from V and 0 bases from J; junction bases left unmatched: 4. The CDR3 region has the DNA TGTGCCACCAGCAGAAGGGGACAGCACTCTGGGGCCAACGTCCTGACTTTC. The encoded protein is CATSRRGQHSGANVLTF.

This chain joins TRBV5-1 and TRBJ1-2; D remains ambiguous. The CDR3 runs 15 residues. The V and J ends lost 0 bases and 3 bases respectively, with 12 bases between them. Germline V gene lookup returns CDR1 SGHRS and CDR2 YFSETQ. CDR3 sequence (DNA): TGCGCCAGCAGCTTGGTACCCCGAGTAGACTATGGCTACACCTTC. The encoded protein is CASSLVPRVDYGYTF.

This clone appeared a single time. The V gene is TRBV6-6, the J gene TRBJ2-1; 12 bases fit TRBD2. Germline V gene lookup returns CDR1 MNHNY and CDR2 SVGAGI (reference sequence). V shed 6 bases, J shed 0 bases, and the junction held 3 bases outside the gene matches. The CDR3 is made up of 16 amino acids. CDR3 nucleotide sequence: TGTGCCAGCAGAACGACTAGCGGGAGCTCCTACAATGAGCAGTTCTTC. It yields the protein CASRTTSGSSYNEQFF.

The chain has TRBV28 and TRBJ1-2; D possibly corresponds to TRBD1 (6 bases). Trimming removed 3 bases from V and 8 bases from J, with 10 bases in between. The CDR3 runs 12 residues. The germline CDR1 and CDR2 sequences are MDHEN and SYDVKM. The DNA of the CDR3 is TGTGCCAGCAGTTTTGGACAGAACGGCTACACCTTC. Its protein product is CASSFGQNGYTF.

This chain connects TRBV7-9 to TRBJ2-7, with TRBD2 identical over 7 bases. Per germline, CDR1 SEHNR and CDR2 FQNEAQ (reference sequence). This CDR3 region has 13 residues. V dropped 0 bases and J dropped 5; count of bases not matched to a gene: 1. CDR3 protein: CASSLAGGDEQYF. The CDR3 DNA is TGTGCCAGCAGCTTAGCGGGGGGGGACGAGCAGTACTTC.

This chain uses TRBV3-1 (or the pseudogene TRBV3-2) with TRBJ2-5, with a tentative D call TRBD2 (6 bases). CDR3 length: 14 amino acids. The germline CDR1 and CDR2 sequences are LGHDT and YNNKEL (reference sequence). V lost 4 bases and J 2 bases, leaving 11 bases between the germline ends. CDR3 DNA: TGTGCCAGCAGCCCCCGGGACTGGCAAGAGACCCAGTACTTC. Its protein product is CASSPRDWQETQYF.

The chain has TRBV6-2 or TRBV6-3 and TRBJ2-7; 8 nucleotides line up with TRBD1. V dropped 4 bases and J dropped 4; count of bases not matched to a gene: 6. The V gene's germline CDR1 is MNHEY and CDR2 SVGEGT. The CDR3 length is 14 residues. CDR3 in amino acids: CASSWTGNRYEQYF. Written as DNA, the CDR3 is TGTGCCAGCAGTTGGACAGGGAACCGGTACGAGCAGTACTTC.

This clone occurred once. V gene TRBV6-2 or TRBV6-3 combines with J gene TRBJ1-6; D perhaps matches TRBD1 (6 bases). Trimming removed 0 bases from V and 9 bases from J, with 12 bases in between. Germline V lookup: CDR1 MNHEY, CDR2 SVGEGT. The CDR3 runs to 15 residues. As DNA, the CDR3 is TGTGCCAGCAGTTACTCGGCGGGGGCCAGTTCACCCCTCCACTTT. Its translation is CASSYSAGASSPLHF.

V gene TRBV2 combines with J gene TRBJ1-4, with 8 bases lining up with TRBD1. This CDR3 has 13 amino acids. V trimming: 8 bases; J trimming: 5 bases; junction bases outside the gene matches: 4. Germline-derived CDR1 and CDR2 are SNHLY and FYNNEI. The CDR3 protein is CASEDRVNEKLFF. CDR3 nucleotides: TGTGCCAGCGAGGACAGGGTAAATGAAAAACTGTTTTTT.

This rearrangement joins TRBV5-1 to TRBJ1-2, with D unresolved. The CDR3 sequence is 12 residues long. Per germline, CDR1 SGHRS and CDR2 YFSETQ. The V end lost 1 base, the J end lost 2 bases, and 3 bases lay between the germline ends. CDR3 nucleotides: TGCGCCAGCAGCTTGTGGAACTATGGCTACACCTTC. Translation: CASSLWNYGYTF.

The genes are TRBV19 and TRBJ1-6; D is unresolved. The CDR3 totals 12 residues. Trimming cost V 3 bases and J 9 bases, with 6 bases left between them. The germline CDR1 and CDR2 sequences are LNHDA and SQIVND (reference sequence). CDR3 in amino acids: CASSMAGSPLHF. In nucleotides, the CDR3 is TGTGCCAGTAGTATGGCTGGTTCACCCCTCCACTTT. Variable domain in full (rest from reference TRBV19 and TRBJ1-6): DGGITQSPKYLFRKEGQNVTLSCEQNLNHDAMYWYRQDPGQGLRLIYYSQIVNDFQKGDIAEGYSVSREKKESFPLTVTSAQKNPTAFYLCASSMAGSPLHFGNGTRLTVT.

The rearrangement joins TRBV19 to TRBJ1-3; 8 bases align to TRBD1. CDR3 length equals 14 residues. V lost 8 bases, J lost 0 bases, and 3 bases stayed unmatched. Germline loops: CDR1 LNHDA, CDR2 SQIVND (reference sequence). The CDR3 here is CASPGTGSGNTIYF. Written as DNA, the CDR3 is TGTGCCAGTCCCGGGACAGGCTCTGGAAACACCATATATTTT.

V usage is TRBV25-1 and J usage is TRBJ1-4; 10 bases match TRBD1. The trim removed 8 bases at V and 8 bases at J, leaving 8 bases unmatched. In germline, CDR1 is MGHDK, CDR2 SYGVNS. The CDR3 runs 14 residues. The CDR3 protein is CASSAGTGDEKLFF. DNA of the CDR3: TGTGCCAGCTCAGCCGGGACAGGGGACGAAAAACTGTTTTTT.

The V gene is TRBV7-2, the J gene TRBJ1-2, with unresolved D. CDR1 and CDR2 (germline): SGHTA, FQGNSA. The length of the CDR3 is 14 residues. Trimming removed 5 bases at V and 2 bases at J, with 12 bases between. For the CDR3, the DNA is TGTGCCAGCAGCCCACAGTTATCGAACTATGGCTACACCTTC. The encoded protein is CASSPQLSNYGYTF.

This chain joins TRBV28 and TRBJ2-7, with 10 bases fitting TRBD1. The germline gives CDR1 MDHEN, CDR2 SYDVKM. The CDR3 loop spans 14 amino acids. Trimming at V came to 6 bases and at J to 6 bases, leaving 8 bases not matched to a gene. The CDR3 DNA is TGTGCCAGCAGCCCCTCTGGGACAGGGGCCGAGCAGTACTTC. It is translated as CASSPSGTGAEQYF.

The V call is TRBV6-6, the J call TRBJ2-1, with D possibly being TRBD1 or TRBD2 (5 bases each). Germline CDR1 reads MNHNY; CDR2 reads SVGAGI (reference sequence). The CDR3 covers 15 residues. V was trimmed by 3 bases and J by 2 bases, leaving 11 bases between them. CDR3 bases: TGTGCCAGCAGTTATGTGACAGCGGCCTACAATGAGCAGTTCTTC. Protein: CASSYVTAAYNEQFF.

The chain combines TRBV9 with TRBJ1-2; TRBD1 aligns across 7 bases. The V segment lost 0 bases and the J segment 8 bases; nucleotides outside the gene matches: 7. The CDR3 sequence is 14 residues long. Germline CDR1 SGDLS, CDR2 YYNGEE. CDR3 DNA sequence: TGTGCCAGCAGCGTAGGACAGGGAGTGAGAGGCTACACCTTC. Translation gives CASSVGQGVRGYTF.

The gene calls are TRBV6-2 or TRBV6-3 and TRBJ1-2, with D perhaps matching TRBD1 (5 bases). V dropped 2 bases and J dropped 3 bases, with 10 bases sitting between them. Germline V CDR1 and CDR2: MNHEY, SVGEGT. The CDR3 has 14 amino acids. The CDR3 sequence: CASSYPGRDYGYTF. In DNA form, the CDR3 reads TGTGCCAGCAGTTACCCAGGGAGGGACTATGGCTACACCTTC.

The J gene is TRBJ2-1, the V gene TRBV28, with 7 bases fitting TRBD2. Germline lookup yields CDR1 MDHEN and CDR2 SYDVKM. V lost 8 bases to trimming and J lost 0 bases; unmatched junction nucleotides: 1. The CDR3 has 13 amino acids. The chain's CDR3 is CASGRASYNEQFF. The CDR3 DNA follows: TGTGCCAGCGGGAGGGCCTCCTACAATGAGCAGTTCTTC.

V usage is TRBV5-4 and J usage is TRBJ1-2; 8 nucleotides match TRBD1. After removal of 6 bases from V and 3 bases from J, the junction contained 4 bases not matched to a gene. CDR1 is SGHNT and CDR2 is YYREEE in the germline V gene (reference sequence). The CDR3 totals 13 residues. Here the CDR3 reads CASTPTGDYGYTF. CDR3 DNA sequence: TGTGCCAGCACCCCGACAGGGGACTATGGCTACACCTTC.

This clone came up a few times. DNA of the CDR3: TGTGCCAGCAGCTTAGGACAGGGGGCGCCGGATGGCTACACCTTC. Protein product: CASSLGQGAPDGYTF. The chain joins TRBV7-6 to TRBJ1-2; 10 positions agree with TRBD1. This CDR3 has 15 residues. Germline loops: CDR1 SGHVS, CDR2 FNYEAQ. Losses at the gene ends were 1 base for V and 6 bases for J; bases not matched to a gene: 5. The full variable domain, rest sourced from reference TRBV7-6 and TRBJ1-2, is GAGVSQSPRYKVTKRGQDVALRCDPISGHVSLYWYRQALGQGPEFLTYFNYEAQQDKSGLPNDRFSAERPEGSISTLTIQRTEQRDSAMYRCASSLGQGAPDGYTFGSGTRLTVV.

The CDR3 loop reads CASSYSVANTEAFF. The CDR3, as DNA: TGTGCCAGCAGTTACTCGGTGGCGAACACTGAAGCTTTCTTT. The genes are TRBV6-2 or TRBV6-3 and TRBJ1-1, with D uncertain. CDR3 size: 14 residues. Germline CDR1 MNHEY, CDR2 SVGEGT. The ends were cut back, 0 bases at V and 1 base at J, with 6 bases in the middle.

This clone was picked up a small number of times. V is TRBV14 and J is TRBJ2-2; 9 bases match TRBD1. The trim removed 4 bases at V and 4 bases at J, leaving 1 base unmatched. Per germline, CDR1 SGHDN and CDR2 FVKESK. This CDR3 spans 14 amino acids. The CDR3 sequence is CASSRQGGTGELFF. In nucleotides, the CDR3 is TGTGCCAGCAGCCGACAGGGGGGCACCGGGGAGCTGTTTTTT.